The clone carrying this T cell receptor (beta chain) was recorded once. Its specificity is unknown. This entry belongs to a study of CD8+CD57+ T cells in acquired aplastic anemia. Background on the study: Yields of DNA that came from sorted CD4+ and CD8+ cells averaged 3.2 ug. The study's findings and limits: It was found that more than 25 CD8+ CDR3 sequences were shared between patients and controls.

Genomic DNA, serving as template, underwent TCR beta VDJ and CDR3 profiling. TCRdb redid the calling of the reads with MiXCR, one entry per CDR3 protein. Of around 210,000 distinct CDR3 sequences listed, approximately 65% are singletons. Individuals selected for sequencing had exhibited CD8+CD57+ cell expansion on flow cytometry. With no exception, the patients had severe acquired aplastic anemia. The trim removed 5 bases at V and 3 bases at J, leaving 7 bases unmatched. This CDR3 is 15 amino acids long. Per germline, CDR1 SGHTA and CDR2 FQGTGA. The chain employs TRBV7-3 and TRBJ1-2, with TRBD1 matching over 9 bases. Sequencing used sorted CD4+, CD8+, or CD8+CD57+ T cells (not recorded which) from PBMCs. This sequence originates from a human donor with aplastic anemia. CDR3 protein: CASSPGQGTDYGYTF. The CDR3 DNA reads TGTGCCAGCAGCCCCGGACAGGGGACGGACTATGGCTACACCTTC.